This entry lists 7 T cell receptor beta chains sequenced from one sample in a study of blood T cell repertoires in COVID-19. Only in-frame clones appear in the TCRdb table, and some are missing; sequencing was by immunoSEQ multiplex PCR. The sample lists roughly 350,000 clones, 85% occurring once. Sequencing used peripheral blood. The receptors stem from a woman aged 18-35 years with acute or convalescent COVID-19.

The rearrangement links TRBV7-2 to TRBJ1-1; TRBD1 aligns across 9 bases. After removal of 4 bases from V and 4 bases from J, the junction contained 1 base not matched to a gene. Germline lookup yields CDR1 SGHTA and CDR2 FQGNSA. There are 13 residues in the CDR3. CDR3 nucleotides: TGTGCCAGCAGCTCACAGGGGGCCACTGAAGCTTTCTTT. This sequence encodes CASSSQGATEAFF.

This clone was recorded only once. The CDR3 reads CASSQTLSNQPQHF. CDR3 DNA sequence: TGCGCCAGCAGTCAGACACTTAGCAATCAGCCCCAGCATTTT. The rearrangement links TRBV10-2 to TRBJ1-5; D is uncertain. V lost 5 bases and J lost 0, with 8 bases in between. This CDR3 region has 14 residues. Germline CDR1 reads WSHSY; CDR2 reads SAAADI.

This clone occurred once. V is TRBV27 and J is TRBJ2-3, with a tentative D call TRBD1 (5 bases). V lost 7 bases and J 5 bases, leaving 13 bases between the germline ends. Per germline, CDR1 MNHEY and CDR2 SMNVEV (reference sequence). This CDR3 spans 13 amino acids. In DNA form, the CDR3 reads TGTGCCAGCACCACAACCACAGGAGATACGCAGTATTTT. This translates into CASTTTTGDTQYF.

This clone was counted once. V is TRBV23-1 and J is TRBJ2-1, with a tentative D call TRBD1 (5 bases). TRBV23-1 carries the ORF label, with uncertain function. This CDR3 contains 19 residues. Trimming took off 2 bases at V and 6 bases at J, with 26 bases between the two ends. CDR3 loop: CASSQPIGQSTPPSNEQFF. The CDR3 DNA reads as TGCGCCAGCAGTCAACCCATTGGACAATCGACCCCCCCCTCCAATGAGCAGTTCTTC.

CDR3 DNA sequence: TGTGCCAGCAGTTTGAACCCCACGGGGGGCTACACCTTC. This encodes CASSLNPTGGYTF. This chain links TRBV12-3 or TRBV12-4 with TRBJ1-2; D is unresolved. V was cut by 3 bases and J by 8 bases, with 13 bases left in between. This CDR3 contains 13 residues.

The chain employs TRBV21-1 and TRBJ1-2; TRBD1 reflects the table's D call only, with no check against the DNA. TRBV21-1 has pseudogene status. CDR3 length equals 14 residues. CDR3 nucleotide sequence: TGTGCCACGACGACTTTACGGACAGGAGGTGGCTACACCTTC. Translation gives CATTTLRTGGGYTF.

The chain couples TRBV27 to TRBJ1-1, with TRBD1 matching over 7 bases. Germline V lookup: CDR1 MNHEY, CDR2 SMNVEV (reference sequence). V shed 4 bases and J 10 bases; nucleotides not matched to a gene: 9. The CDR3 extends over 13 amino acids. This CDR3 reads CASSSGGPGGAFF. The CDR3 DNA sequence: TGTGCCAGCAGTTCGGGTGGGCCAGGGGGAGCTTTCTTT.